The 15 T cell receptor beta chains below all came from one sample that was sequenced in a study of T cells after yellow fever vaccination (dated by TCRdb to between 2018 and 2020). Libraries were built with 5' RACE. TCRdb records Illumina NovaSeq 6000 as the sequencer. Using fastp trimming at Q25 and MiXCR clonotype assembly, TCRdb reanalyzed the public sequencing data and kept in-frame beta chains. Rows are combined by CDR3 protein, so each entry shows the most common genes and DNA. The sample includes 340,000 or so distinct CDR3 sequences, with approximately 12% observed a single time. The ten largest clones represent 3.2% of the sample. Explained via the paper, the treatment or condition label denotes: live attenuated yellow fever vaccine strain. Sequencing used CD4+ T cells sorted from PBMCs, obtained 15 days after the yellow fever booster vaccination. These receptors came from a man between 18 and 29 years old who received the YFV17D yellow fever vaccine.

J is TRBJ2-1 and V is TRBV25-1; the match to TRBD2 covers 12 bases. From germline, CDR1 is MGHDK and CDR2 SYGVNS. The CDR3 has 18 residues. Unmatched junction bases numbered 10, after V lost 3 bases and J lost 4 bases. The CDR3 nucleotides are TGTGCCAGCAGTGAGCTTACCGGGACTAGCGGGCATTACAATGAGCAGTTCTTC. This codes for CASSELTGTSGHYNEQFF.

V is TRBV20-1 and J is TRBJ1-2; D gene uncertain. CDR3 length: 11 residues. The V gene's germline CDR1 is DFQATT and CDR2 SNEGSKA (reference sequence). Trimming took off 6 bases at V and 2 bases at J, with 7 bases between the two ends. The CDR3 DNA reads as TGCAGTGCCAGTGAAAACTATGGCTACACCTTC. It specifies CSASENYGYTF.

This clonotype turned up a few times. The chain employs TRBV25-1 and TRBJ2-1; 8 bases map to TRBD2. Germline lookup yields CDR1 MGHDK and CDR2 SYGVNS. V lost 4 bases, J lost 7 bases, and 0 bases stayed unmatched. This CDR3 comprises 12 residues. CDR3 region: CASSGLANEQFF. For the CDR3, the DNA is TGTGCCAGCAGTGGACTAGCGAATGAGCAGTTCTTC.

The rearrangement links TRBV12-3 or TRBV12-4 to TRBJ1-5; D not resolved. The V end lost 1 base, the J end lost 4 bases, and 14 bases lay between the germline ends. This CDR3 region has 16 residues. The CDR3 coding sequence is TGTGCCAGCAGTTTAGGGTACCGAGGGAGGAATCAGCCCCAGCATTTT. It encodes CASSLGYRGRNQPQHF.

V gene TRBV15 combines with J gene TRBJ2-3; D uncertain. CDR1 is LNHNV, CDR2 YYDKDF, per germline (reference sequence). Trimming took off 0 bases at V and 3 bases at J, with 13 bases between the two ends. The CDR3 extends over 16 amino acids. The CDR3 nucleotides read TGTGCCACCAGCAGAGACCTTTCACCCGGGACAGATACGCAGTATTTT. It yields the protein CATSRDLSPGTDTQYF.

This clonotype was counted only a few times. This chain links TRBV2 with TRBJ1-5; TRBD1 matches at 10 bases. The CDR3 runs 14 residues. V lost 6 bases, J lost 5 bases, and 4 bases stayed unmatched. Germline values: CDR1 SNHLY, CDR2 FYNNEI. The CDR3 nucleotides read TGTGCCAGCAGCGACGGACAGGGGGATCAGCCCCAGCATTTT. Amino acids: CASSDGQGDQPQHF. Supplemented by reference TRBV2 and TRBJ1-5, the full variable domain reads EPEVTQTPSHQVTQMGQEVILRCVPISNHLYFYWYRQILGQKVEFLVSFYNNEISEKSEIFDDQFSVERPDGSNFTLKIRSTKLEDSAMYFCASSDGQGDQPQHFGDGTRLSIL.

The chain employs TRBV20-1 and TRBJ1-2; 8 bases are shared with TRBD1. The germline V gene encodes CDR1 DFQATT and CDR2 SNEGSKA (reference sequence). The CDR3 extends over 16 amino acids. V lost 2 bases and J lost 1; bases outside the gene matches: 9. CDR3 DNA sequence: TGCAGTGCTAGAAACTCCGGGACAGGTTTTAACTATGGCTACACCTTC. Amino acids: CSARNSGTGFNYGYTF.

The table lists this clonotype with many counts. The rearrangement links TRBV28 to TRBJ1-4, with D unclear. Looked up from germline, CDR1 is MDHEN and CDR2 is SYDVKM. This CDR3 is 14 amino acids long. The germline V and J ends were trimmed by 2 bases and 3 bases, with 7 bases remaining between them. The CDR3 DNA follows: TGTGCCAGCAGTTTAACCGGGGCTAATGAAAAACTGTTTTTT. It yields the protein CASSLTGANEKLFF.

With respect to this clonotype: Germline and junction disagree at one end, which may indicate a read error. The V gene is TRBV12-3 or TRBV12-4, the J gene TRBJ1-1, with a tentative D call TRBD1 (6 bases). The CDR3 is made up of 14 amino acids. The CDR3 coding sequence is TGTGCCAGCAGCTTAGCCGCCGGGGGCACCGAAGCTTTCTTT. Its protein product is CASSLAAGGTEAFF.

The rearrangement links TRBV27 to TRBJ1-6; TRBD1 matches at 8 bases. The CDR3 covers 14 residues. V lost 3 bases, J lost 10 bases, and 5 bases stayed unmatched. CDR1 is MNHEY and CDR2 is SMNVEV in the germline V gene (reference sequence). In DNA, the CDR3 is TGTGCCAGCAGTTTCAGGGGGCGTGGATCACCCCTCCACTTT. This gives the protein CASSFRGRGSPLHF.

The V gene is TRBV14, the J gene TRBJ2-3, with 7 bases fitting TRBD2. V gave up 4 bases and J gave up 2 bases; unmatched junction bases: 6. Germline V gene data show CDR1 as SGHDN and CDR2 as FVKESK. The length of the CDR3 is 15 residues. The CDR3 nucleotides are TGTGCCAGCAGCCGACGGAGCGGGGTCACAGATACGCAGTATTTT. Its translation: CASSRRSGVTDTQYF.

This clonotype has ten or more counts. The chain employs TRBV7-9 and TRBJ2-5; D is unresolved. V lost 3 bases and J 1 base, leaving 9 bases between the germline ends. The CDR3 loop spans 14 amino acids. Germline CDR1 reads SEHNR; CDR2 reads FQNEAQ (reference sequence). The CDR3 is CASSFWAIQETQYF. CDR3 in DNA: TGTGCCAGCAGCTTTTGGGCGATCCAAGAGACCCAGTACTTC. Variable domain in full (rest from reference TRBV7-9 and TRBJ2-5): DTGVSQNPRHKITKRGQNVTFRCDPISEHNRLYWYRQTLGQGPEFLTYFQNEAQLEKSRLLSDRFSAERPKGSFSTLEIQRTEQGDSAMYLCASSFWAIQETQYFGPGTRLLVL.

This sequence joins TRBV5-1 and TRBJ2-7, with 10 bases lining up with TRBD1. With V trimmed by 5 bases and J by 2 bases, 19 bases remained unmatched. The CDR3 has 19 amino acids. The germline V gene has CDR1 SGHRS and CDR2 YFSETQ. The CDR3 loop is CASSDRTGTGVVRTYEQYV. CDR3 sequence (DNA): TGCGCCAGCAGTGACCGAACCGGGACAGGGGTGGTCCGGACCTACGAGCAGTACGTC.

The sample holds many counts of this clonotype. V usage is TRBV5-1 and J usage is TRBJ1-4; D not certain. The length of the CDR3 is 15 residues. V was clipped by 0 bases and J by 3 bases, with 9 bases between them. Germline-derived CDR1 and CDR2 are SGHRS and YFSETQ. Here the CDR3 DNA reads TGCGCCAGCAGCTTGGCCGGCCCGCCTAATGAAAAACTGTTTTTT. It translates to CASSLAGPPNEKLFF.

This clonotype has only a few counts. The V call is TRBV6-5, the J call TRBJ1-5, with TRBD1 as a possible D gene (5 bases). The CDR3 is 14 residues long. The germline V gene encodes CDR1 MNHEY and CDR2 SVGAGI. Trimming pared 2 bases from V and 5 bases from J, leaving 10 bases between. The CDR3 DNA is TGTGCCAGCAGTTACAGACGGGGGGATCAGCCCCAGCATTTT. Its protein product is CASSYRRGDQPQHF.